The clone carrying this T cell receptor (beta chain) was observed a handful of times. Its antigen remains unidentified. The sample originates from a study of identical twins. Whole-study findings and limits: Not following the same donors, the study drew its conclusions from cross-sectional statistical analysis. Invariant MAIT and iNKT cells could partly confound zero-insertion analyses. Abundant beta clonotypes from cord blood bore fewer insertions; memory repertoires lacked this pattern.

TCRdb re-called the 5' RACE reads with MiXCR, one entry per CDR3 protein. The repertoire includes hundreds of thousands of distinct CDR3 sequences, around 8.6% of them detected once, and 0.75% to 1% sits in the top ten. CDR3 size: 14 residues. Germline assignment: CDR1 ENHRY and CDR2 SYGVKD. V dropped 4 bases and J dropped 6 bases, with 12 bases sitting between them. The data were also submitted as part of a second study, on yellow fever vaccine responses in identical twins.

This TCR derives from a woman under 30 in good health. Sequencing was performed on PBMCs. The chain carries TRBV10-3 and TRBJ2-2; D gene unclear. CDR3 nucleotides: TGTGCCATCAGTGCCGGGTTGGGGTCCGGGGAGCTGTTTTTT. Protein sequence: CAISAGLGSGELFF.